This T cell receptor (beta chain) is drawn from a study of control samples from healthy donors and cancer patients. Germline-derived CDR1 and CDR2 are MGHDK and SYGVNS. There are 18 residues in the CDR3. Trimming removed 6 bases from V and 4 bases from J; junction bases left unmatched: 15. This clone appeared many times. Method: immunoSEQ multiplex PCR; TCRdb's copy keeps in-frame clones and lacks some. The profile shows about 51,000 clones, 88% of them singletons. This TCR was sampled from a middle-aged man with head and neck cancer. V usage is TRBV25-1 and J usage is TRBJ1-5; 10 bases match TRBD1. Input material: PBMCs. The DNA of the CDR3 is TGTGCCAGCAGGTACACCGGGACAGGGGCCTCGCGGAATCAGCCCCAGCATTTT. Protein: CASRYTGTGASRNQPQHF.